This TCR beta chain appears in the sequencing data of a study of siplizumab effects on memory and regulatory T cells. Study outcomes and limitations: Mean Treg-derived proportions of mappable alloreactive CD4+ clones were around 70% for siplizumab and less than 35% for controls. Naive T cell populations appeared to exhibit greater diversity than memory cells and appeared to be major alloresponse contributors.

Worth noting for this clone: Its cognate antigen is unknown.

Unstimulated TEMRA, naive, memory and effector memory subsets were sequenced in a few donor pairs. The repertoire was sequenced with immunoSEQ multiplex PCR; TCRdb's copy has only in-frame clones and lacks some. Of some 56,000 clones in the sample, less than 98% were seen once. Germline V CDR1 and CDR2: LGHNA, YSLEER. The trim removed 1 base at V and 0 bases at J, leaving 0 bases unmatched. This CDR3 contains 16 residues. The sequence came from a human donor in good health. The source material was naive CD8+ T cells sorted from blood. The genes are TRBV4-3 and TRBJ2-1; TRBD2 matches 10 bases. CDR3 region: CASSQVAGGSYNEQFF. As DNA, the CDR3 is TGCGCCAGCAGCCAAGTAGCGGGAGGCTCCTACAATGAGCAGTTCTTC.